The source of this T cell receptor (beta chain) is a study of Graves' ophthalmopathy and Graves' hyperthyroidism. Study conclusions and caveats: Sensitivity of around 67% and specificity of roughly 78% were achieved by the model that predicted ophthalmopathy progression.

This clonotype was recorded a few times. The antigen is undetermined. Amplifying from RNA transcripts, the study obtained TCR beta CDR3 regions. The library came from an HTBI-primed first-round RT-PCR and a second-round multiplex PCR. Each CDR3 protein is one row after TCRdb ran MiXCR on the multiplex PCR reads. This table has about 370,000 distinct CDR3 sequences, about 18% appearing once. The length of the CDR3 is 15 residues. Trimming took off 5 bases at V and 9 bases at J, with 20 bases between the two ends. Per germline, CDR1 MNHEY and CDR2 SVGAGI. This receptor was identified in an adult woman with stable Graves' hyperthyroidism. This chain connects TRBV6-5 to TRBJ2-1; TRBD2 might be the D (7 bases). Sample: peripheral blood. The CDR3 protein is CASSPPGRGGGEQFF. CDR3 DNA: TGTGCCAGCAGTCCCCCTGGGCGGGGAGGGGGTGAGCAGTTCTTC.